The 18 T cell receptor beta chains given below trace back to one sample, sequenced in a study of T cells in Graves' hyperthyroidism and ophthalmopathy. RNA transcripts yielded amplified TCR beta CDR3 regions. First-round RT-PCR targeting the TCR CDR3 was performed with the HTBI primer set. TCRdb fed the multiplex PCR reads into MiXCR, producing one record per CDR3 protein. This sample carries fewer than 800,000 distinct CDR3 sequences, around 17% of them seen once, and the ten largest clones take around 8.1%. The sample consisted of blood. The receptors here all came from a man younger than 35 with Graves' hyperthyroidism.

This clonotype came up many times. V usage is TRBV28 and J usage is TRBJ1-2, with D possibly TRBD1 on 5 matching bases. V lost 4 bases and J lost 6, with 9 bases in between. Germline V CDR1 and CDR2: MDHEN, SYDVKM. The CDR3 length is 12 residues. The CDR3 bases are TGTGCCAGCAGTTCACCGACAGATGGCTACACCTTC. Translated: CASSSPTDGYTF.

This chain links TRBV6-1 with TRBJ2-7; TRBD2 agrees at 8 bases. The germline gives CDR1 MNHNS, CDR2 SASEGT. The V and J ends lost 5 bases and 0 bases, in that order; junction bases with no gene match: 6. This CDR3 region has 15 residues. The DNA of the CDR3 is TGTGCCAGCAGTTCCACTAGCGGAGCCTCCTACGAGCAGTACTTC. It codes for CASSSTSGASYEQYF.

This clonotype turned up a few times. CDR3 nucleotide sequence: TGTGCCAGCACCCCTCGGGACAGGGTTTCACCCCTCCACTTT. It is translated as CASTPRDRVSPLHF. The V and J genes are TRBV6-1 and TRBJ1-6; 9 nucleotides agree with TRBD1. This CDR3 has 14 residues. V lost 7 bases to trimming and J lost 9 bases; unmatched junction nucleotides: 7. The germline V gene encodes CDR1 MNHNS and CDR2 SASEGT.

The chain uses TRBV4-2 and TRBJ1-3; TRBD1 agrees at 8 bases. V trimming: 5 bases; J trimming: 0 bases; junction bases outside the gene matches: 9. Per germline, CDR1 LGHNA and CDR2 YNFKEQ. The length of the CDR3 is 17 residues. The chain's CDR3 is CASSSSRGTGSGNTIYF. CDR3 nucleotides: TGTGCCAGCAGCTCGAGCCGTGGGACAGGCTCTGGAAACACCATATATTTT.

This clonotype was detected ten times or more. The CDR3 DNA reads TGCAGCGCCGTCGAGACTAGCGGCCCGGAGACCCAGTACTTC. Translated: CSAVETSGPETQYF. This chain uses TRBV29-1 with TRBJ2-5, with 9 bases matching TRBD2. Trimming took 7 bases from V and 5 from J; bases not matched to a gene: 11. Germline CDR1 SQVTM, CDR2 ANQGSEA. This CDR3 comprises 14 residues.

This clonotype showed up many times. The V and J genes are TRBV2 and TRBJ2-5; D unresolved. Germline loops: CDR1 SNHLY, CDR2 FYNNEI. Trimming cost V 4 bases and J 5 bases, with 17 bases left between them. The CDR3 length is 15 residues. CDR3 nucleotide sequence: TGTGCCAGCAGTGCTCATGTTGGAAGTGGGGAGACCCAGTACTTC. Its translation: CASSAHVGSGETQYF.

The table lists this clonotype with many counts. This chain uses TRBV5-6 with TRBJ2-7; D perhaps matches TRBD1 (5 bases). The CDR3 covers 13 residues. Germline V CDR1 and CDR2: SGHDT, YYEEEE. V lost 3 bases, J lost 2 bases, and 9 bases lay in between. The CDR3 loop is CASSYRQTYEQYF. The CDR3 DNA reads TGTGCCAGCAGCTATCGACAGACCTACGAGCAGTACTTC.

In its sample, this clonotype was seen a few times. The CDR3 DNA follows: TGCGCCAGCAGTGAGTCGGCGGCCCAATTAAGTGTCCACGAGCAGTACTTC. It yields the protein CASSESAAQLSVHEQYF. The rearrangement uses TRBV10-2 and TRBJ2-7; D not resolved. The CDR3 contains 17 residues. The germline V and J ends were trimmed by 0 bases and 5 bases, with 20 bases remaining between them. Germline assignment: CDR1 WSHSY and CDR2 SAAADI.

This chain joins TRBV6-5 and TRBJ2-7; perhaps D is TRBD1 or TRBD2 (5 bases each). The CDR3 consists of 14 residues. From germline, CDR1 is MNHEY and CDR2 SVGAGI. The V gene lost 2 bases and the J gene lost 5 bases, with 13 bases spanning the gap. The CDR3 loop reads CASSYRGDEDEQYF. The CDR3 DNA follows: TGTGCCAGCAGTTACAGGGGAGATGAGGACGAGCAGTACTTC.

V is TRBV28 and J is TRBJ1-2; perhaps TRBD1 as D (5 bases). The CDR3 is made up of 15 amino acids. V was shortened by 4 bases and J by 8 bases, with 20 bases between the two germline ends. Per the germline V gene, CDR1 is MDHEN and CDR2 is SYDVKM. In DNA form, the CDR3 reads TGTGCCAGCAGTTCCTCAATTTCTGGACAAGTAGGCTACACCTTC. Translating gives CASSSSISGQVGYTF.

This clonotype has a handful of counts. This chain uses TRBV20-1 with TRBJ2-7; D perhaps matches TRBD1 (5 bases). Germline V gene sequence: CDR1 DFQATT, CDR2 SNEGSKA (reference sequence). Trimming left V 3 bases short and J 7 bases short, with 19 bases between. The length of the CDR3 is 14 residues. The CDR3 DNA reads TGCAGTGCTAGTCAGGGCGTAGTCGTGTTAGAGCAGTACTTC. This sequence encodes CSASQGVVVLEQYF.

At least ten counts were recorded for this clonotype. The chain combines TRBV28 with TRBJ2-5; no firm D call. With 3 bases removed from V and 5 bases from J, the gap between germline ends came to 13 bases. The length of the CDR3 is 14 residues. CDR1 is MDHEN, CDR2 SYDVKM, per germline. The CDR3 bases are TGTGCCAGCAGTTTTGAAGGGCGTATGGAGACCCAGTACTTC. Its protein product is CASSFEGRMETQYF. The whole variable domain, remainder taken from reference TRBV28 and TRBJ2-5, is DVKVTQSSRYLVKRTGEKVFLECVQDMDHENMFWYRQDPGLGLRLIYFSYDVKMKEKGDIPEGYSVSREKKERFSLILESASTNQTSMYLCASSFEGRMETQYFGPGTRLLVL.

This clonotype was counted a few times. V and J are TRBV27 and TRBJ2-3; 14 bases fit TRBD2. CDR1 and CDR2 (germline): MNHEY, SMNVEV (reference sequence). The trim removed 6 bases at V and 4 bases at J, leaving 12 bases unmatched. The CDR3 contains 18 residues. CDR3 nucleotides: TGTGCCAGCAGACAATCCCCGGGACTAGCGGGAGTTTCAGATACGCAGTATTTT. This codes for CASRQSPGLAGVSDTQYF.

This clonotype appeared a few times. This chain uses TRBV6-1 with TRBJ1-5; a weak D match, TRBD1 (6 bases). Germline loops: CDR1 MNHNS, CDR2 SASEGT. V lost 8 bases to trimming and J lost 0 bases, with 17 bases between them. This CDR3 contains 16 residues. The CDR3 bases are TGTGCCAGCTCCAAAAGGGGGACGGATAGCAATCAGCCCCAGCATTTT. Protein: CASSKRGTDSNQPQHF.

This clonotype appeared a few times. An end of the junction differs from the germline gene, which may be a read error. The chain uses TRBV9 and TRBJ1-5; 7 bases line up with TRBD1. Looked up from germline, CDR1 is SGDLS and CDR2 is YYNGEE. CDR3 size: 14 residues. CDR3 residues: CASSADRAYQPQHF. Written as DNA, the CDR3 is TGCGCCAGCAGCGCCGACAGGGCTTACCAGCCCCAGCATTTT.

The sample holds many counts of this clonotype. This chain connects TRBV6-6 to TRBJ2-7; 10 positions agree with TRBD1. The CDR3 spans 15 residues. Germline V CDR1 and CDR2: MNHNY, SVGAGI (reference sequence). Trimming cost V 2 bases and J 2 bases; bases outside gene matches: 3. The CDR3 spells CASSYRDRGAYEQYF. CDR3 DNA: TGTGCCAGCAGTTACCGGGACAGGGGCGCCTACGAGCAGTACTTC.

The chain combines TRBV6-2 or TRBV6-3 with TRBJ1-2, with TRBD1 as a possible D gene (6 bases). The V and J ends lost 2 bases and 4 bases respectively, with 8 bases between them. There are 13 residues in the CDR3. From germline, CDR1 is MNHEY and CDR2 SVGEGT. The CDR3, as DNA: TGTGCCAGCAGTTACGGGGGCACCTATGGCTACACCTTC. Translating gives CASSYGGTYGYTF.

This clonotype was picked up a small number of times. CDR3 amino acids: CAWNPGSSYEQYF. As DNA, the CDR3 is TGTGCCTGGAATCCGGGTAGCTCCTACGAGCAGTACTTC. J is TRBJ2-7 and V is TRBV30, with D hard to call. V gave up 4 bases and J gave up 0 bases, with 10 bases separating them. Germline CDR1 and CDR2: GTSNPN and SVGIG (reference sequence). The CDR3 loop spans 13 amino acids.